The source of this T cell receptor beta chain is a study of CD8 T cells in ankylosing spondylitis. Study results and caveats: What appeared characteristic of ankylosing spondylitis blood was a TCR beta motif of fewer than ten highly homologous variants.

The CDR3 has 15 amino acids. Germline assignment: CDR1 KGHDR and CDR2 SFDVKD. Deletions cut 3 bases from V and 8 bases from J, with 16 bases between. This clonotype has just one count. Antigen specificity is unknown. TCRdb passed the 5' RACE reads through MiXCR, listing each CDR3 protein once. The data contain about 390,000 distinct CDR3 sequences, 20% to 25% of them singletons. This clonotype originated in a male donor with ankylosing spondylitis. Sequencing used blood, either unsorted or a sorted T cell fraction (not recorded which). The chain combines TRBV24-1 with TRBJ2-1; D may be TRBD1 or TRBD2 (6 bases each). CDR3 region: CATSDKGPRGDEQFF. CDR3 DNA: TGTGCCACCAGTGATAAGGGCCCTAGGGGGGATGAGCAGTTCTTC.